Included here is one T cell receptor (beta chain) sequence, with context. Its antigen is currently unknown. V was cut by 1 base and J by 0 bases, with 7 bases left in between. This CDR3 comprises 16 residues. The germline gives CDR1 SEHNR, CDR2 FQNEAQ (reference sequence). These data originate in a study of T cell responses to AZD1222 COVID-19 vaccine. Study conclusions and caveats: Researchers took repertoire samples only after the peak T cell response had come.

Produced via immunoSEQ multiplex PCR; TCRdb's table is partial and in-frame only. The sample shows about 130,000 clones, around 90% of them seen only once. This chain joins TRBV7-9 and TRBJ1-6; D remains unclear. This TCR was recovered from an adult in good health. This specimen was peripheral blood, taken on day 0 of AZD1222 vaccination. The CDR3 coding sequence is TGTGCCAGCAGCTTAGACACGAGCTCCTATAATTCACCCCTCCACTTT. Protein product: CASSLDTSSYNSPLHF.